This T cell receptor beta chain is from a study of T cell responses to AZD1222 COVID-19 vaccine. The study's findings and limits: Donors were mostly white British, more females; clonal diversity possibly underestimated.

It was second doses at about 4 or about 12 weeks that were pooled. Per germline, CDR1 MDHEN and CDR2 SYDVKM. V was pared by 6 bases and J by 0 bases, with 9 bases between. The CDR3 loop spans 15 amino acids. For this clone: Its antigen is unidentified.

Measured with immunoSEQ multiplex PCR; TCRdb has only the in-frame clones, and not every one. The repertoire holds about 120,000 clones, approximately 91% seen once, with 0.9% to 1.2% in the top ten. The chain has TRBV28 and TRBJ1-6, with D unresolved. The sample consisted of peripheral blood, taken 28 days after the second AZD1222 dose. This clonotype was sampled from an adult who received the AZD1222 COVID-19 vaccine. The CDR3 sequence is CASRSQSSYNSPLHF. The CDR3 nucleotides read TGTGCCAGCAGATCCCAGAGCTCCTATAATTCACCCCTCCACTTT.